This is a list of T cell receptor beta chains from one sample in a study of shared clonotypes between healthy human individuals. Profiling relied on immunoSEQ multiplex PCR, and the TCRdb table lists in-frame clones only, not all of them. Here the sample spans 2 million to 2.5 million clones, roughly 95% being singletons. Specimen: naive CD4+ T cells sorted from blood. The origin of the receptors is a man aged 18 to 35 in good health. The CDR3 runs from the conserved cysteine through the conserved F or W. The D gene is left open where the match is weak. The size field is filled for only some rows; it gives once, few, many or a size class.

v_gene,j_gene,abundance,d_gene,CDR3aa,CDR3nt
TRBV18,TRBJ2-1,NA,TRBD1,CASSWGQGNEQFF,TGTGCCAGCTCCTGGGGACAGGGAAATGAGCAGTTCTTC
TRBV7-8,TRBJ2-1,once,TRBD2,CASSLKLTGGFYNEQFF,TGTGCCAGCAGCTTAAAACTAACGGGAGGTTTCTACAATGAGCAGTTCTTC
TRBV30,TRBJ1-6,NA,NA,CAWSPPPTLTYNSPLHF,TGTGCCTGGAGCCCCCCCCCGACGTTGACCTATAATTCACCCCTCCACTTT
TRBV5-1,TRBJ2-1,NA,TRBD2,CASSLDRTSGYNEQFF,TGCGCCAGCAGCTTGGATAGGACTAGCGGCTACAATGAGCAGTTCTTC
TRBV5-1,TRBJ2-7,NA,NA,CASSAPGGTSYEQYF,TGCGCCAGCAGCGCCCCTGGGGGTACCTCCTACGAGCAGTACTTC
TRBV10-2,TRBJ2-7,once,NA,CASSELAGPYEQYF,TGCGCCAGCAGTGAGTTGGCCGGACCCTACGAGCAGTACTTC
TRBV18,TRBJ2-7,once,NA,CASSPLDGSYEQYF,TGTGCCAGCTCACCCTTAGACGGCTCCTACGAGCAGTACTTC
TRBV7-2,TRBJ2-5,NA,TRBD2,CASKGLAGGGTQYF,TGTGCCAGCAAAGGACTAGCGGGAGGAGGGACCCAGTACTTC
TRBV18,TRBJ1-3,NA,NA,CASSRQESSGNTIYF,TGTGCCAGCTCCCGACAGGAGAGCTCTGGAAACACCATATATTTT
TRBV6-1,TRBJ2-5,once,NA,CASRRGQTQETQYF,TGTGCCAGCAGAAGAGGACAGACACAAGAGACCCAGTACTTC
TRBV18,TRBJ2-5,NA,NA,CASSPVTTLQETQYF,TGTGCCAGCTCACCAGTCACGACGCTACAAGAGACCCAGTACTTC
TRBV5-6,TRBJ1-3,NA,NA,CASSLVGAGGNTIYF,TGTGCCAGCAGCTTGGTGGGGGCTGGTGGAAACACCATATATTTT
TRBV5-6,TRBJ2-5,NA,NA,CASSFGGTASYLRETQYF,TGTGCCAGCAGCTTCGGGGGCACAGCTAGCTACCTACGAGAGACCCAGTACTTC
TRBV2,TRBJ1-5,NA,TRBD1,CASRKQGINQPQHF,TGTGCCAGCAGGAAACAGGGGATAAATCAGCCCCAGCATTTT
TRBV6-1,TRBJ2-7,NA,NA,CASSGTFSYEQYF,TGTGCCAGCAGCGGGACTTTCTCCTACGAGCAGTACTTC
TRBV4-2,TRBJ2-1,NA,TRBD2,CASSQFSGNYNEQFF,TGTGCCAGCAGCCAGTTCAGCGGGAACTACAATGAGCAGTTCTTC
TRBV9,TRBJ2-1,NA,TRBD2,CASSGPGTSGNEQFF,TGTGCCAGCAGCGGGCCCGGGACTAGCGGGAATGAGCAGTTCTTC
TRBV11-3,TRBJ1-5,NA,NA,CASSLKIGGSNQPQHF,TGTGCCAGCAGCTTAAAAATCGGGGGAAGCAATCAGCCCCAGCATTTT
TRBV10-3,TRBJ2-1,NA,TRBD2,CAISELAGGGEQFF,TGTGCCATCAGTGAACTAGCGGGAGGGGGTGAGCAGTTCTTC
TRBV7-6,TRBJ2-3,NA,TRBD2,CASSLGLAGSTDTQYF,TGTGCCAGCAGCTTAGGACTAGCGGGGAGCACAGATACGCAGTATTTT
TRBV18,TRBJ2-7,NA,NA,CASSPGQGNGEQYF,TGTGCCAGCTCACCGGGCCAGGGGAATGGCGAGCAGTACTTC
TRBV2,TRBJ1-1,NA,NA,CASRLNQAEAFF,TGTGCCAGCAGGTTGAACCAGGCCGAAGCTTTCTTT
TRBV6-5,TRBJ1-4,NA,NA,CASSNDGGNEKLFF,TGTGCCAGCAGTAATGACGGCGGAAATGAAAAACTGTTTTTT
TRBV7-3,TRBJ2-5,once,TRBD1,CASSWTGEETQYF,TGTGCCAGCAGCTGGACAGGGGAAGAGACCCAGTACTTC
TRBV28,TRBJ1-2,NA,TRBD1,CASRAPRGNNYGYTF,TGTGCCAGCAGAGCCCCCAGGGGGAATAACTATGGCTACACCTTC
TRBV2,TRBJ2-4,NA,TRBD1,CASSASGTGGDMQYF,TGTGCCAGCAGTGCTTCCGGGACAGGGGGGGACATGCAGTACTTC
TRBV6-4,TRBJ1-2,NA,NA,CASSRGYGDYGYTF,TGTGCCAGCAGCAGGGGATATGGGGACTATGGCTACACCTTC
TRBV6-6,TRBJ2-7,NA,TRBD2,CASSDSGRASYEQYF,TGTGCCAGCAGTGATAGCGGGAGAGCATCCTACGAGCAGTACTTC